This T cell receptor (beta chain) is from a study of T cells expressing NK-cell markers. In the study overall: From sorted CD3+CD56+NKG2C+, CD3+CD56+NKG2C- and CD3+CD56-NKG2C+ T cells came the TCR beta repertoires. Serological testing identified seven of the eight sequenced donors as HCMV-seropositive and one as seronegative.

A word on this clonotype: What it recognizes is unknown.

The CDR3 sequence is 15 residues long. Germline CDR1 and CDR2: SGHRS and YFSETQ. The study, taken as a whole, reports: Several of the donors also had these clonotypes leading their CD3+CD56-NKG2C+ fraction.

TCRdb re-called the 5' RACE reads; one entry per CDR3 protein, DNA not given. The sample includes about half a million distinct CDR3 sequences. Sequencing used blood T cells: a sorted CD56 or NKG2C T cell subset, CD4+ or CD8+ T cells, or bulk PBMC T cells (not recorded which). The chain couples TRBV5-1 to TRBJ1-4; the D call from TCRdb, TRBD1, cannot be confirmed without DNA. This TCR came from a woman aged 45-65 years in good health. Here the CDR3 reads CASADTGALNEKLFF. Drawing the rest from reference TRBV5-1 and TRBJ1-4, the complete variable domain is KAGVTQTPRYLIKTRGQQVTLSCSPISGHRSVSWYQQTPGQGLQFLFEYFSETQRNKGNFPGRFSGRQFSNSRSEMNVSTLELGDSALYLCASADTGALNEKLFFGSGTQLSVL.